This T cell receptor beta chain was recorded in a study of Graves' ophthalmopathy and Graves' hyperthyroidism. Study outcomes and limitations: Blood also carried most expanded thyroid clonotypes exceeding 0.001 frequency. Sensitivity of approximately 88% and specificity of roughly 80% were achieved when a 13-signature model separated ophthalmopathy from stable hyperthyroidism.

Other autoimmune diseases, uncontrolled infections, pregnancy or lactation ruled patients out of participation. There are many counts of this clonotype. The antigen is not known. As the template, RNA transcripts were used to amplify TCR beta CDR3 regions. The first round was an RT-PCR with HTBI primers, and the second round was a multiplex PCR. TCRdb itself ran the multiplex PCR reads through MiXCR, one entry per CDR3 protein. The repertoire has a few hundred thousand distinct CDR3 sequences, approximately 37% of them found once; the top ten carry over 3.5%. The CDR3 has 14 amino acids. Trimming took 6 bases from V and 6 from J, leaving 12 bases between them. Per germline, CDR1 ENHRY and CDR2 SYGVKD.

The clonotype comes from an adult man with Graves' hyperthyroidism. The sequenced sample was peripheral blood or thyroid tissue (not recorded which). The gene calls are TRBV10-3 and TRBJ1-6; D ambiguous. The CDR3 protein is CAIRDLAVNSPLHF. The CDR3 DNA is TGTGCCATCAGGGACCTTGCGGTTAATTCACCCCTCCACTTT.